Listed below are T cell receptor beta chains from one sample, sequenced in a study of blood T cell repertoires in COVID-19. The method was immunoSEQ multiplex PCR; TCRdb's version includes in-frame clones alone and lacks a portion of them. The sample has 250,000 or so clones, about 80% seen once. The source material was PBMCs or T cells enriched from blood (not recorded which). These receptors were obtained from a man in his fifties or sixties who had recovered from COVID-19. Each CDR3 is given with its conserved first and last residue. Fields, in order: J gene, clone size, V gene, D gene, CDR3 protein, CDR3 DNA. A D gene is named only where the DNA matches it firmly. Clone size is stated in some rows and not others, as once, few, many or a class when expanded.

>TRBJ1-2|.|TRBV18|.
CASSPPQPYGYTF
TGTGCCAGCTCACCACCACAACCCTATGGCTACACCTTC
>TRBJ2-1|once|TRBV7-2|TRBD2
CASSLRGGYDEQFF
TGTGCCAGCAGCTTACGGGGGGGCTATGATGAGCAGTTCTTC
>TRBJ1-6|.|TRBV7-9|TRBD1
CASSLEQGVVSPLHF
TGTGCCAGCAGCTTGGAACAGGGGGTTGTTTCACCCCTCCACTTT
>TRBJ2-1|.|TRBV4-3|.
CASSHTTGFFNEQFF
TGCGCCAGCAGCCACACGACGGGATTTTTCAATGAGCAGTTCTTC
>TRBJ2-1|.|TRBV10-3|TRBD2
CAIRGTSEYNEQFF
TGTGCCATCAGGGGGACTAGCGAGTACAATGAGCAGTTCTTC
>TRBJ2-1|once|TRBV6-4|TRBD2
CASSDGGRPGNEQFF
TGTGCCAGCAGTGACGGCGGGAGGCCTGGGAATGAGCAGTTCTTC
>TRBJ2-1|.|TRBV23-1|.
CASSRVVGVEQFF
TGCGCCAGCAGCCGTGTGGTAGGAGTTGAGCAGTTCTTC
>TRBJ1-6|.|TRBV6-5|.
CASSTNREPPLHF
TGTGCCAGCAGCACAAACAGGGAGCCACCCCTCCACTTT
>TRBJ1-2|few|TRBV5-1|.
CASSLRSGAQPYGYTF
TGCGCCAGCAGCTTGCGGAGTGGGGCCCAACCCTATGGCTACACCTTC
>TRBJ1-1|few|TRBV25-1|TRBD1
CASGQDRGGGRTEAFF
TGTGCCAGTGGACAAGACAGGGGCGGAGGTCGTACTGAAGCTTTCTTT
>TRBJ2-7|.|TRBV5-4|TRBD1
CASSSSDRAVYEQYF
TGTGCCAGCAGCTCGTCTGACAGGGCAGTCTACGAGCAGTACTTC
>TRBJ2-1|.|TRBV21-1|.
CASSSGTGKTSYNEQFF
TGTGCCAGCAGCTCCGGGACAGGGAAAACGTCCTACAATGAGCAGTTCTTC
>TRBJ2-3|.|TRBV14|.
CASSQEGLAIGTQYF
TGTGCCAGCAGCCAAGAGGGTCTAGCGATCGGTACGCAGTATTTT
>TRBJ2-6|many|TRBV6-4|.
CASSDRGSSGANVLTF
TGTGCCAGCAGTGACAGGGGGAGCTCTGGGGCCAACGTCCTGACTTTC
>TRBJ2-1|.|TRBV6-2/TRBV6-3|TRBD2
CASSSLGTSGLNEQFF
TGTGCCAGCAGTTCTTTAGGGACTAGCGGGTTAAATGAGCAGTTCTTC
>TRBJ2-7|.|TRBV18|TRBD1
CASSLGQTYEQYF
TGTGCCAGCTCACTGGGACAGACCTACGAGCAGTACTTC
>TRBJ2-1|.|TRBV7-3|TRBD2
CASSTRGLAGPGDEQFF
TGTGCCAGCAGCACGCGAGGACTAGCGGGGCCCGGGGATGAGCAGTTCTTC